The 12 T cell receptor beta chains below all came from one sample that was sequenced in a study of glioma-infiltrating T cells. The iRepertoire nested amplicon-rescue multiplex PCR amplified TCR alpha and beta CDR3s from RNA. TCRdb re-analysed the multiplex PCR reads in MiXCR, keeping a single row per CDR3 protein. This table has some 150,000 distinct CDR3 sequences, about two fifths appearing once. The specimen was glioma tissue, nonneoplastic brain tissue, or PBMCs (not recorded which). The source is a human donor with low-grade glioma or glioblastoma, undergoing nonglioma brain surgery, or in good health (not recorded which).

The chain employs TRBV27 and TRBJ2-7; the match to TRBD2 covers 8 bases. This CDR3 comprises 16 residues. Losses at the gene ends were 11 bases for V and 1 base for J; bases not matched to a gene: 16. Germline V lookup: CDR1 MNHEY, CDR2 SMNVEV (reference sequence). CDR3: CASMRRAGGLSYEQYF. The CDR3 DNA sequence: TGTGCCTCAATGCGTCGGGCGGGGGGCCTTTCCTACGAGCAGTACTTC.

The chain links TRBV6-2 or TRBV6-3 to TRBJ2-7, with D uncertain. Trimming removed 2 bases at V and 0 bases at J, with 14 bases between. The length of the CDR3 is 16 residues. Germline lookup yields CDR1 MNHEY and CDR2 SVGEGT. The CDR3 loop reads CASSYGVGGSSYEQYF. CDR3 coding DNA: TGTGCCAGCAGTTACGGGGTGGGCGGCAGCTCCTACGAGCAGTACTTC.

The rearrangement joins TRBV4-1 to TRBJ2-7, with D uncertain. Germline values: CDR1 MGHRA, CDR2 YSYEKL. V was cut by 1 base and J by 13 bases, with 14 bases left in between. This CDR3 has 12 amino acids. This CDR3 is CASSQGLTDFYF. The CDR3 DNA reads as TGCGCCAGCAGCCAAGGTCTAACCGACTTCTACTTC.

The V and J genes are TRBV28 and TRBJ1-1, with 7 bases fitting TRBD1. The germline gives CDR1 MDHEN, CDR2 SYDVKM. The CDR3 contains 16 residues. J lost 1 base, V lost 4 bases, and 9 bases had no gene match. CDR3 amino acids: CASSSPGQEKNTEAFF. The CDR3 nucleotides read TGTGCCAGCAGTTCCCCCGGACAGGAAAAGAACACTGAAGCTTTCTTT.

J is TRBJ2-3 and V is TRBV28; TRBD2 matches 8 bases. Germline CDR1 is MDHEN and CDR2 is SYDVKM. Unmatched junction bases numbered 0, after V lost 6 bases and J lost 4 bases. The CDR3 sequence is 12 residues long. CDR3 protein: CASRAGADTQYF. As DNA, the CDR3 is TGTGCCAGCAGAGCGGGAGCAGATACGCAGTATTTT.

The chain carries TRBV19 and TRBJ2-1; TRBD1 matches at 8 bases. The germline V gene has CDR1 LNHDA and CDR2 SQIVND (reference sequence). This CDR3 spans 12 amino acids. With V trimmed by 6 bases and J by 7 bases, 2 bases remained unmatched. CDR3 nucleotides: TGTGCCAGTAGCCGGACAGGGAATGAGCAGTTCTTC. It yields the protein CASSRTGNEQFF.

The sample holds a few counts of this clonotype. V usage is TRBV6-1 and J usage is TRBJ2-7; 9 nucleotides line up with TRBD1. Germline V gene sequence: CDR1 MNHNS, CDR2 SASEGT. The CDR3 loop spans 14 amino acids. V lost 5 bases and J lost 2; bases outside the gene matches: 4. The CDR3 bases are TGTGCCAGCAGTTCGACAGGGGGTCCCTACGAGCAGTACTTC. This encodes CASSSTGGPYEQYF.

This chain uses TRBV4-3 with TRBJ2-1; 11 bases are shared with TRBD1. V trimming: 4 bases; J trimming: 6 bases; junction bases outside the gene matches: 8. This CDR3 region has 16 residues. CDR1 and CDR2 from the germline V gene are LGHNA and YSLEER. The CDR3 bases are TGCGCCAGCAGCCGGGAGCTGGGGACAGGGGGCAATGAGCAGTTCTTC. It is translated as CASSRELGTGGNEQFF.

This clonotype was detected ten times or more. This chain connects TRBV6-1 to TRBJ2-5, with 8 bases fitting TRBD2. The germline gives CDR1 MNHNS, CDR2 SASEGT. This CDR3 has 12 residues. With V trimmed by 6 bases and J by 5 bases, 2 bases remained unmatched. DNA of the CDR3: TGTGCCAGCAGCCCTAGCGGGGAGACCCAGTACTTC. The encoded protein is CASSPSGETQYF.

The J gene is TRBJ2-7, the V gene TRBV6-5; 7 bases match TRBD2. CDR1 is MNHEY and CDR2 is SVGAGI in the germline V gene. The CDR3 has 15 amino acids. The J segment lost 0 bases and the V segment lost 4 bases, leaving 6 bases of the junction unmatched. The CDR3 region is CASSLGTTSSYEQYF. The CDR3 bases are TGTGCCAGCAGTTTGGGGACTACGAGCTCCTACGAGCAGTACTTC.

This clonotype was counted ten times or more. V gene TRBV18 combines with J gene TRBJ1-1, with D uncertain. From germline, CDR1 is KGHSH and CDR2 LQKENI. Trimming took off 3 bases at V and 3 bases at J, with 17 bases between the two ends. CDR3 length: 16 amino acids. CDR3 region: CASSPLESGDDTEAFF. CDR3 nucleotides: TGTGCCAGCTCACCGCTGGAAAGTGGTGATGACACTGAAGCTTTCTTT. Full variable domain (remainder filled in from reference TRBV18 and TRBJ1-1): NAGVMQNPRHLVRRRGQEARLRCSPMKGHSHVYWYRQLPEEGLKFMVYLQKENIIDESGMPKERFSAEFPKEGPSILRIQQVVRGDSAAYFCASSPLESGDDTEAFFGQGTRLTVV.

The chain joins TRBV6-1 to TRBJ2-7; D not resolved. Trimming removed 7 bases from V and 4 bases from J, with 11 bases in between. This CDR3 contains 12 residues. The germline V gene encodes CDR1 MNHNS and CDR2 SASEGT. The CDR3 sequence is CASTTDRYEQYF. Written as DNA, the CDR3 is TGTGCCAGCACGACGGACCGGTACGAGCAGTACTTC.